These 12 T cell receptor beta chains came from one sample sequenced in a study of spatial heterogeneity in lung cancer. Their antigen targets remain unknown. Time point denoted: sample taken at primary tumor resection. General study findings and limits: Tumors with more nonsynonymous mutations had more expanded intratumoral alpha and beta TCRs.

Each CDR3 protein gets one entry after TCRdb re-called the 5' RACE reads with MiXCR. The sample holds some 3,200 distinct CDR3 sequences, approximately 30% seen once. The source was lung tumor tissue, collected at surgery. Every receptor here comes from a female donor with early-stage non-small cell lung cancer.

By share, this clonotype ranks as large. V and J are TRBV7-9 and TRBJ2-3; the match to TRBD2 covers 10 bases. Germline CDR1 is SEHNR and CDR2 is FQNEAQ (reference sequence). There are 14 residues in the CDR3. V lost 6 bases, J lost 5 bases, and 5 bases stayed unmatched. Here the CDR3 DNA reads TGTGCCAGCAGATTGCTAGCGGGAGTAGATACGCAGTATTTT. The encoded protein is CASRLLAGVDTQYF.

This clonotype has a count of ten or more. This chain uses TRBV23-1 with TRBJ2-1; D is unclear. TRBV23-1 is noted as an ORF with a role that remains uncertain. Trimming cost V 0 bases and J 5 bases, with 8 bases left between them. The CDR3 has 14 residues. As DNA, the CDR3 is TGCGCCAGCAGTCAATCGGTCGACCACAATGAGCAGTTCTTC. This encodes CASSQSVDHNEQFF.

The gene calls are TRBV6-5 and TRBJ1-1; D remains ambiguous. The CDR3 sequence is 12 residues long. V was cut by 6 bases and J by 4 bases, with 9 bases left in between. In germline, CDR1 is MNHEY, CDR2 SVGAGI. The DNA of the CDR3 is TGTGCCAGCAGGGCGCGGGGCACTGAAGCTTTCTTT. Encoded protein: CASRARGTEAFF.

The chain joins TRBV5-1 to TRBJ2-3; 10 positions agree with TRBD2. CDR3 length equals 16 residues. The germline gives CDR1 SGHRS, CDR2 YFSETQ. J gave up 6 bases and V 4 bases, and 11 bases lay outside the gene matches. CDR3 residues: CASSPGNSGGPDTQYF. In DNA form, the CDR3 reads TGCGCCAGCAGCCCCGGGAATAGCGGGGGGCCCGATACGCAGTATTTT. The full variable domain, with the rest looked up from reference TRBV5-1 and TRBJ2-3, is KAGVTQTPRYLIKTRGQQVTLSCSPISGHRSVSWYQQTPGQGLQFLFEYFSETQRNKGNFPGRFSGRQFSNSRSEMNVSTLELGDSALYLCASSPGNSGGPDTQYFGPGTRLTVL.

This clonotype has a handful of counts. V is TRBV6-2 or TRBV6-3 and J is TRBJ2-1; unclear D gene. V was cut by 0 bases and J by 5 bases, with 5 bases left in between. CDR1 and CDR2 (germline): MNHEY, SVGEGT. This CDR3 is built from 13 residues. The CDR3 nucleotides are TGTGCCAGCAGTTACTCTAGAAACAATGAGCAGTTCTTC. Translation gives CASSYSRNNEQFF.

V gene TRBV2 combines with J gene TRBJ2-7, with D unresolved. V shed 5 bases and J shed 0 bases, with 14 bases lying between them. The CDR3 spans 15 residues. In germline, CDR1 is SNHLY, CDR2 FYNNEI. The CDR3 sequence: CASSRQDPSSYEQYF. CDR3 coding DNA: TGTGCCAGCAGTCGGCAGGACCCAAGCTCCTACGAGCAGTACTTC.

The chain couples TRBV18 to TRBJ2-5; D remains unclear. V lost 1 base, J lost 3 bases, and 0 bases lay in between. Per the germline V gene, CDR1 is KGHSH and CDR2 is LQKENI. The CDR3 loop spans 11 amino acids. CDR3 residues: CASSPQETQYF. CDR3 coding DNA: TGTGCCAGCTCACCACAAGAGACCCAGTACTTC.

By share of the sample, this clonotype is medium-sized. The chain uses TRBV7-9 and TRBJ2-5; 9 nucleotides agree with TRBD2. J gave up 4 bases and V 4 bases, and 19 bases lay outside the gene matches. CDR3 length equals 19 residues. CDR1 is SEHNR, CDR2 FQNEAQ, per germline (reference sequence). CDR3 in DNA: TGTGCCAGCAGCTCTCCGGGACTAGCTCGGGAGGACCGGAGAGAGACCCAGTACTTC. This gives the protein CASSSPGLAREDRRETQYF.

The sample holds many counts of this clonotype. The rearrangement joins TRBV11-2 to TRBJ2-1, with D unclear. Germline CDR1 SGHAT, CDR2 FQNNGV. This CDR3 is built from 14 residues. V shed 5 bases and J shed 6 bases, with 14 bases lying between them. CDR3 bases: TGTGCCAGCAGCCCCCGGGCCTCGGTCAATGAGCAGTTCTTC. As protein: CASSPRASVNEQFF.

Judged by abundance, this clonotype is large (0.1 to 1%). The rearrangement uses TRBV29-1 and TRBJ2-3; TRBD1 matches at 11 bases. The CDR3 has 14 amino acids. Germline CDR1 reads SQVTM; CDR2 reads ANQGSEA. Unmatched junction bases numbered 4, after V lost 4 bases and J lost 4 bases. The CDR3 nucleotides are TGCAGCGTTGGTGGACAGGGGGCGTCAGATACGCAGTATTTT. Protein: CSVGGQGASDTQYF.

This clonotype came up a few times. This chain joins TRBV20-1 and TRBJ2-1, with D hard to call. The V and J ends lost 0 bases and 6 bases respectively, with 6 bases between them. This CDR3 region has 12 residues. Germline-derived CDR1 and CDR2 are DFQATT and SNEGSKA (reference sequence). CDR3 residues: CSARDHSNEQFF. In DNA form, the CDR3 reads TGCAGTGCTAGAGATCATAGCAATGAGCAGTTCTTC.

This clonotype is termed large. The genes are TRBV6-1 and TRBJ2-2, with 10 bases identical to TRBD1. CDR1 and CDR2 (germline): MNHNS, SASEGT. CDR3 length: 15 amino acids. Trimming at V came to 5 bases and at J to 6 bases, leaving 6 bases not matched to a gene. CDR3 nucleotide sequence: TGTGCCAGCAGTTCCGGGACAGGGGACCCCGGGGAGCTGTTTTTT. The encoded protein is CASSSGTGDPGELFF.